The sequence of this T cell receptor beta chain was determined in a study of blood T cell repertoires in COVID-19. Everyone who took part was about 18 to 89 years old, and they came from 24 US areas. In the authors' workflow: Researchers report that nucleated cell counts were estimated from reference gene primer amplification. Sequencing used immunoSEQ multiplex PCR; TCRdb keeps in-frame clones, though not all of them. The V and J calls and clone size are taken from that table; D and trimming were inferred from the DNA. The top ten hold 1.2% of the sample, which has roughly 140,000 clones, 70% to 90% seen once. There are 17 residues in the CDR3. Germline V gives CDR1 KGHDR, CDR2 SFDVKD. The J segment lost 0 bases and the V segment lost 10 bases, leaving 14 bases of the junction unmatched.

Sequenced material: PBMCs or T cells enriched from blood (not recorded which). The TCR originated in a woman younger than 45 with acute COVID-19. J is TRBJ2-1 and V is TRBV24-1, with TRBD2 matching over 7 bases. The CDR3 DNA follows: TGTGCCACGTTAATAGCGGGCTGGGAAAGCTCCTACAATGAGCAGTTCTTC. As protein: CATLIAGWESSYNEQFF.